This passage covers 26 T cell receptor beta chains from one sample sequenced in a study of T cell responses to AZD1222 COVID-19 vaccine. The data were produced by immunoSEQ multiplex PCR, yet TCRdb's version contains in-frame clones alone and is incomplete. This table has around 110,000 clones, 85% to 90% appearing once. The sequences come from peripheral blood, collected on day 0 of AZD1222 vaccination. The receptors were gathered from an adult in good health.

This chain uses TRBV28 with TRBJ2-5; D unclear. Trimming shortened V by 8 bases and J by 1 base, and 14 bases separated the two germline ends. Germline CDR1 MDHEN, CDR2 SYDVKM. The CDR3 runs to 14 residues. This CDR3 is CASAITQAQETQYF. In DNA form, the CDR3 reads TGTGCCAGCGCAATTACCCAGGCCCAAGAGACCCAGTACTTC.

CDR3 loop: CASSHGGRQGIEKLFF. CDR3 in DNA: TGCGCCAGCAGCCATGGAGGGCGACAGGGAATTGAAAAACTGTTTTTT. V and J are TRBV4-3 and TRBJ1-4; 7 nucleotides agree with TRBD1. The junction had 11 bases not matched to a gene; V was cut back by 3 bases and J by 7 bases. The CDR3 extends over 16 amino acids. Germline lookup yields CDR1 LGHNA and CDR2 YSLEER.

The chain links TRBV28 to TRBJ1-2; TRBD1 is a possible D gene (6 bases). Germline V gene sequence: CDR1 MDHEN, CDR2 SYDVKM. V was cut by 3 bases and J by 0 bases, with 14 bases left in between. This CDR3 is built from 16 residues. DNA for the CDR3: TGTGCCAGCAGTTTTTGGGGGGCCGGCACTAACTATGGCTACACCTTC. It yields the protein CASSFWGAGTNYGYTF.

V is TRBV5-4 and J is TRBJ2-5; D perhaps matches TRBD1 (6 bases). V lost 0 bases and J lost 3, with 15 bases in between. Per the germline V gene, CDR1 is SGHNT and CDR2 is YYREEE (reference sequence). The CDR3 has 16 residues. The CDR3 DNA follows: TGTGCCAGCAGCTTGGGTTGGGGACAAACGGAAGAGACCCAGTACTTC. Protein product: CASSLGWGQTEETQYF.

The CDR3 region is CASSWGSDPRAEQYF. In nucleotides, the CDR3 is TGTGCCAGCAGCTGGGGATCCGACCCTCGGGCCGAGCAGTACTTC. The chain links TRBV5-8 to TRBJ2-7; D uncertain. CDR1 is SGHTS, CDR2 YDEGEE, per germline. The CDR3 is 15 residues long. The V and J ends lost 3 bases and 6 bases respectively, with 19 bases between them. The variable domain in full, with the rest retrieved from reference TRBV5-8 and TRBJ2-7, is EAGVTQSPTHLIKTRGQQATLRCSPISGHTSVYWYQQALGLGLQFLLWYDEGEERNRGNFPPRFSGRQFPNYSSELNVNALELEDSALYLCASSWGSDPRAEQYFGPGTRLTVT.

This chain connects TRBV7-3 to TRBJ2-2, with 7 bases identical to TRBD2. The CDR3 totals 16 residues. V gave up 1 base and J gave up 4 bases; unmatched junction bases: 6. Germline CDR1 and CDR2: SGHTA and FQGTGA. The DNA of the CDR3 is TGTGCCAGCAGCTTAAGGGCCACTAGCGCCACCGGGGAGCTGTTTTTT. Translating gives CASSLRATSATGELFF.

This chain's CDR3 is CASLGPDYEQYF. CDR3 DNA: TGTGCCAGCTTAGGGCCAGACTACGAGCAGTACTTC. The chain combines TRBV27 with TRBJ2-7; unclear D gene. This CDR3 spans 12 amino acids. The germline CDR1 and CDR2 sequences are MNHEY and SMNVEV (reference sequence). The V end was cut by 8 bases, the J end by 3 bases, with 11 bases between.

The rearrangement uses TRBV3-1 (or the pseudogene TRBV3-2) and TRBJ2-3; unclear D gene. Germline CDR1 is LGHDT and CDR2 is YNNKEL (reference sequence). The CDR3 runs to 14 residues. Trimming took off 1 base at V and 3 bases at J, with 8 bases between the two ends. The CDR3 loop reads CASSQVERTDTQYF. CDR3 nucleotides: TGTGCCAGCAGCCAAGTAGAGAGAACAGATACGCAGTATTTT.

The chain employs TRBV7-8 and TRBJ1-1; D might be TRBD1 (5 bases). There are 14 residues in the CDR3. Germline CDR1 reads SGHVS; CDR2 reads FQNEAQ. With 7 bases removed from V and 5 bases from J, the gap between germline ends came to 17 bases. This CDR3 reads CASTHPEGPTEAFF. DNA for the CDR3: TGTGCCAGCACTCATCCCGAGGGGCCAACTGAAGCTTTCTTT.

The CDR3 here is CASSIQGSRYEQYF. The CDR3 region has the DNA TGTGCCAGCAGTATACAGGGGAGTCGATACGAGCAGTACTTC. This chain connects TRBV27 to TRBJ2-7; 7 bases are a match to TRBD1. J lost 4 bases, V lost 5 bases, and 8 bases had no gene match. The CDR3 has 14 amino acids. Germline V CDR1 and CDR2: MNHEY, SMNVEV (reference sequence).

The gene calls are TRBV25-1 and TRBJ1-2, with TRBD1 matching over 9 bases. CDR3 length equals 14 residues. V shed 4 bases and J 5 bases; nucleotides not matched to a gene: 5. From germline, CDR1 is MGHDK and CDR2 SYGVNS. Written as DNA, the CDR3 is TGTGCCAGCAGTGCCTCCGGGACAGGGTATGGCTACACCTTC. It codes for CASSASGTGYGYTF.

The rearrangement uses TRBV24-1 and TRBJ2-5; the match to TRBD1 covers 8 bases. The CDR3 sequence is 14 residues long. The ends lost 6 bases at V and 8 bases at J; junction bases unmatched: 10. Germline V gives CDR1 KGHDR, CDR2 SFDVKD. DNA of the CDR3: TGTGCCACCAGTCCGGGACAGGCCGGGGTAACCCAGTACTTC. This encodes CATSPGQAGVTQYF.

The chain employs TRBV6-2 or TRBV6-3 and TRBJ2-7; 7 nucleotides align to TRBD1. Germline V CDR1 and CDR2: MNHEY, SVGEGT. The CDR3 has 14 residues. V was clipped by 0 bases and J by 6 bases; unmatched bases: 5. CDR3 in DNA: TGTGCCAGCAGTTACTCGAGACAGGGTGGCGAGCAGTACTTC. Protein: CASSYSRQGGEQYF.

The CDR3 protein is CASTLGERVPAEKLFF. CDR3 DNA: TGTGCCAGCACCCTAGGGGAGAGGGTCCCAGCAGAAAAACTGTTTTTT. The rearrangement links TRBV28 to TRBJ1-4; a weak D match, TRBD1 (5 bases). This CDR3 region has 16 residues. The V end was cut by 7 bases, the J end by 8 bases, with 23 bases between. CDR1 is MDHEN and CDR2 is SYDVKM in the germline V gene.

Of note for this clone: The same CDR3 is also encoded by other DNA sequences in this sample. The chain recombines TRBV19 with TRBJ2-3, with 10 bases matching TRBD1. V shed 6 bases, J shed 4 bases, and the junction held 1 base outside the gene matches. Germline V CDR1 and CDR2: LNHDA, SQIVND (reference sequence). The CDR3 spans 13 residues. The CDR3 DNA sequence: TGTGCCAGTAGAGGACAGGGGGCAGATACGCAGTATTTT. This translates into CASRGQGADTQYF.

The rearrangement joins TRBV5-1 to TRBJ2-3; D might be TRBD2 (6 bases). The CDR3 consists of 18 residues. Trimming stripped 5 bases from V and 0 bases from J, with 22 bases between. In germline, CDR1 is SGHRS, CDR2 YFSETQ. The CDR3 bases are TGCGCCAGCAGTTCGGTTGCGGCGGGGATTACTAGCACAGATACGCAGTATTTT. It yields the protein CASSSVAAGITSTDTQYF.

This chain connects TRBV6-5 to TRBJ1-1, with 7 bases that match TRBD1. Germline V lookup: CDR1 MNHEY, CDR2 SVGAGI. With 10 bases clipped from V and 7 bases from J, the junction kept 18 bases outside the gene matches. The CDR3 totals 15 residues. CDR3 bases: TGTGCCACCCCCGGGCCGAACAGGGGAACGAGTGAAGCTTTCTTT. As protein: CATPGPNRGTSEAFF.

V and J are TRBV27 and TRBJ2-5; 9 bases line up with TRBD2. The V segment lost 1 base and the J segment 7 bases; nucleotides outside the gene matches: 7. Per the germline V gene, CDR1 is MNHEY and CDR2 is SMNVEV (reference sequence). The length of the CDR3 is 15 residues. CDR3 in amino acids: CASSLLGGGAGTQYF. For the CDR3, the DNA is TGTGCCAGCAGTTTATTAGGCGGGGGGGCGGGGACCCAGTACTTC.

V and J are TRBV5-5 and TRBJ1-2; D uncertain. The CDR3 totals 14 residues. Trimming removed 2 bases from V and 4 bases from J, with 12 bases in between. Germline values: CDR1 SGHKS, CDR2 YYEKEE (reference sequence). Here the CDR3 DNA reads TGTGCCAGCAGCTTAATGAGGGTAGGCTATGGCTACACCTTC. It specifies CASSLMRVGYGYTF.

V usage is TRBV9 and J usage is TRBJ2-1; maybe TRBD2 (6 bases). There are 15 residues in the CDR3. With 0 bases removed from V and 3 bases from J, the gap between germline ends came to 10 bases. The germline V gene has CDR1 SGDLS and CDR2 YYNGEE. This chain's CDR3 is CASSVVSGNYNEQFF. Here the CDR3 DNA reads TGTGCCAGCAGCGTAGTTAGCGGAAACTACAATGAGCAGTTCTTC.

The rearrangement uses TRBV6-2 or TRBV6-3 and TRBJ2-1; D may be TRBD1 (6 bases). There are 16 residues in the CDR3. V was pared by 5 bases and J by 6 bases, with 20 bases between. Germline assignment: CDR1 MNHEY and CDR2 SVGEGT. DNA of the CDR3: TGTGCCAGCAGTCAAGGTGGGGGCGTGGGGCGCAATGAGCAGTTCTTC. Translated: CASSQGGGVGRNEQFF.

The gene calls are TRBV28 and TRBJ1-2, with 7 bases that match TRBD1. V shed 8 bases, J shed 8 bases, and the junction held 20 bases outside the gene matches. The CDR3 contains 16 residues. Germline V gene data show CDR1 as MDHEN and CDR2 as SYDVKM. CDR3 sequence (DNA): TGTGCCAGCTCCCATGGAGGGGCGCCAGGGGGAGGCGGCTACACCTTC. Protein product: CASSHGGAPGGGGYTF.

This clone was recorded only once. The chain has TRBV7-9 and TRBJ2-2; no firm D call. The CDR3 is made up of 15 amino acids. Trimming took off 5 bases at V and 0 bases at J, with 10 bases between the two ends. The germline V gene encodes CDR1 SEHNR and CDR2 FQNEAQ (reference sequence). The CDR3: CASSRPVPNTGELFF. For the CDR3, the DNA is TGTGCCAGCAGCCGCCCGGTGCCGAACACCGGGGAGCTGTTTTTT.

This clone appeared a single time. This chain joins TRBV24-1 and TRBJ2-3; 10 bases fit TRBD2. Germline assignment: CDR1 KGHDR and CDR2 SFDVKD. This CDR3 is built from 17 residues. V lost 6 bases, J lost 0 bases, and 8 bases stayed unmatched. CDR3 sequence reads: CATSPASGGSSTDTQYF. As DNA, the CDR3 is TGTGCCACCAGTCCGGCTAGCGGGGGCTCTAGCACAGATACGCAGTATTTT.

This chain connects TRBV7-2 to TRBJ1-1, with 8 bases identical to TRBD1. The CDR3 has 14 residues. Trimming took 5 bases from V and 11 from J; bases not matched to a gene: 13. Germline loops: CDR1 SGHTA, CDR2 FQGNSA. The CDR3 DNA reads as TGTGCCAGCAGCCCTAGCCCCGGACAGGGAACCGCTTTCTTT. This translates into CASSPSPGQGTAFF.

The V gene is TRBV5-1, the J gene TRBJ1-4; TRBD1 might be the D (6 bases). The CDR3 totals 15 residues. Germline assignment: CDR1 SGHRS and CDR2 YFSETQ. Trimming cost V 0 bases and J 8 bases, with 14 bases left between them. The CDR3 DNA follows: TGCGCCAGCAGCTTGGGTACAGGGCTTAGGGAAAAACTGTTTTTT. It encodes CASSLGTGLREKLFF.